A selection of T cell receptor beta chains follows, all from one sample in a study of cytomegalovirus exposure and HLA in healthy donors. The assay was immunoSEQ multiplex PCR, and TCRdb's table has in-frame clones only and misses some. The sample lists under 200,000 clones, 82% seen once, with approximately 0.74% in the top ten. Sequencing input: PBMCs. These TCRs come from a woman aged 18 to 35 in good health and CMV-seronegative. Each CDR3 is given with its conserved first and last residue. D genes are given only for firm matches. Rows may omit the clone size; those that give it use once, few, many or a size class.

few | - | TRBJ1-1 | TRBV10-1 | 12 | CASSESPRGAFF | TGCGCCAGCAGTGAATCACCCCGGGGGGCTTTCTTT
- | TRBD2 | TRBJ2-3 | TRBV5-4 | 14 | CASSFGAGSDTQYF | TGTGCCAGCAGCTTCGGAGCGGGGTCGGATACGCAGTATTTT
- | TRBD2 | TRBJ2-2 | TRBV5-1 | 17 | CASSLGVSSGNTGELFF | TGCGCCAGCAGCTTGGGGGTTTCTAGCGGGAACACCGGGGAGCTGTTTTTT
- | - | TRBJ1-1 | TRBV27 | 14 | CASSLSLLYTEAFF | TGTGCCAGCAGTTTATCGCTACTGTACACTGAAGCTTTCTTT
- | TRBD2 | TRBJ2-5 | TRBV30 | 15 | CAWRISGSRGETQYF | TGTGCCTGGAGGATCAGCGGGAGTAGGGGAGAGACCCAGTACTTC
- | - | TRBJ2-7 | TRBV7-9 | 16 | CSSSSRLRTGGDEQYF | TGTTCCAGCAGCTCCCGGCTTCGGACTGGTGGCGACGAGCAGTACTTC
- | - | TRBJ1-1 | TRBV5-8 | 14 | CASSLSGGRTEAFF | TGTGCCAGCAGCTTGTCGGGGGGCAGGACTGAAGCTTTCTTT
- | TRBD2 | TRBJ2-3 | TRBV10-1 | 20 | CASSDKMGLAGEKNTDTQYF | TGCGCCAGCAGTGATAAGATGGGCCTAGCGGGGGAGAAGAACACAGATACGCAGTATTTT
- | - | TRBJ1-5 | TRBV6-5 | 13 | CASRRQMDQPQHF | TGTGCCAGCAGAAGACAGATGGATCAGCCCCAGCATTTT
- | TRBD1 | TRBJ2-7 | TRBV29-1 | 14 | CSVETPGQPYEQYF | TGCAGCGTCGAAACCCCGGGACAGCCCTACGAGCAGTACTTC
- | - | TRBJ2-7 | TRBV6-5 | 13 | CASSYDRDYEQYF | TGTGCCAGCAGTTACGACAGAGACTACGAGCAGTACTTC
- | - | TRBJ1-5 | TRBV28 | 17 | CASSLGGGTGGNRPQHF | TGTGCCAGCAGTTTAGGGGGGGGAACGGGGGGCAATCGGCCCCAGCATTTT
- | - | TRBJ1-1 | TRBV7-9 | 15 | CSSSLYSQSDTEAFF | TGTTCCAGCAGCTTATATAGCCAGTCCGACACTGAAGCTTTCTTT
- | TRBD1 | TRBJ2-5 | TRBV4-1 | 16 | CASSPPGTGFLETQYF | TGCGCCAGCAGCCCTCCCGGGACAGGGTTTCTGGAGACCCAGTACTTC
few | - | TRBJ1-1 | TRBV4-1 | 15 | CASSQKRGKDTEAFF | TGCGCCAGCAGCCAGAAGAGGGGGAAAGACACTGAAGCTTTCTTT
few | - | TRBJ1-4 | TRBV5-1 | 16 | CASSLEQVRTNEKLFF | TGCGCCAGCAGCTTGGAACAGGTCCGAACTAATGAAAAACTGTTTTTT
few | - | TRBJ1-4 | TRBV6-1 | 15 | CASSDPGGFREKLFF | TGTGCCAGCTCGGACCCGGGGGGCTTTAGGGAAAAACTGTTTTTT
- | TRBD2 | TRBJ2-7 | TRBV29-1 | 13 | CSVEASGSYEQYF | TGCAGCGTTGAGGCTAGCGGGAGTTACGAGCAGTACTTC
- | TRBD1 | TRBJ2-2 | TRBV6-4 | 15 | CASSAGQGLTGELFF | TGTGCCAGCAGTGCGGGACAGGGCTTAACCGGGGAGCTGTTTTTT
- | TRBD1 | TRBJ2-5 | TRBV18 | 15 | CASSPRTGRQETQYF | TGTGCCAGCTCACCAAGGACAGGACGCCAAGAGACCCAGTACTTC
few | TRBD2 | TRBJ2-2 | TRBV9 | 16 | CASSVDVAGLTGELFF | TGTGCCAGCAGCGTAGACGTAGCGGGACTCACCGGGGAGCTGTTTTTT
- | - | TRBJ2-1 | TRBV18 | 16 | CASSPTGGFRTNEQFF | TGTGCCAGCTCACCCACTGGAGGGTTTCGAACTAATGAGCAGTTCTTC
- | TRBD1 | TRBJ2-7 | TRBV7-9 | 15 | CASSLVQGAAYEQYF | TGTGCCAGCAGCTTAGTCCAGGGGGCGGCCTACGAGCAGTACTTC
- | TRBD2 | TRBJ2-5 | TRBV19 | 16 | CASSVALAGAQRTQYF | TGTGCCAGTAGTGTGGCACTAGCGGGGGCCCAGAGGACCCAGTACTTC
few | - | TRBJ2-2 | TRBV5-6 | 16 | CASSYPQGWGTGELFF | TGTGCCAGCAGCTATCCCCAGGGTTGGGGCACCGGGGAGCTGTTTTTT
- | TRBD1 | TRBJ2-5 | TRBV27 | 15 | CASPDPGTGCETQYF | TGTGCCAGCCCAGACCCGGGGACAGGGTGCGAGACCCAGTACTTC
- | - | TRBJ1-1 | TRBV19 | 15 | CASTPTGGANTEAFF | TGTGCCAGTACTCCGACAGGCGGCGCGAACACTGAAGCTTTCTTT
once | - | TRBJ1-1 | TRBV7-2 | 13 | CASSLNDEFEAFF | TGTGCCAGCAGCCTAAACGATGAATTTGAAGCTTTCTTT
- | - | TRBJ2-2 | TRBV5-1 | 16 | CASSLRVAENTGELFF | TGCGCCAGCAGCTTGAGGGTAGCGGAAAACACCGGGGAGCTGTTTTTT
- | TRBD2 | TRBJ2-5 | TRBV18 | 15 | CASSPLAGTQETQYF | TGTGCCAGCTCACCTCTAGCGGGGACGCAAGAGACCCAGTACTTC
- | - | TRBJ1-5 | TRBV21-1 | 20 | CASSIKSPSGGEESNQPQHF | TGTGCCAGCAGCATCAAGTCGCCGTCTGGAGGGGAGGAGAGCAATCAGCCCCAGCATTTT
- | - | TRBJ1-4 | TRBV18 | 11 | CASLRGEKLSF | TGTGCCAGCTTGAGAGGTGAAAAACTGTCTTTT
- | - | TRBJ2-3 | TRBV6-4 | 13 | CASSEGATDTQYF | TGTGCCAGCAGTGAAGGGGCCACAGATACGCAGTATTTT
- | TRBD1 | TRBJ1-1 | TRBV6-6 | 15 | CASRTGTGKATEAFF | TGTGCCAGCAGAACCGGGACAGGGAAAGCCACTGAAGCTTTCTTT
- | TRBD2 | TRBJ2-2 | TRBV2 | 13 | CAFMTSATGELFF | TGTGCCTTTATGACTAGCGCCACCGGGGAGCTGTTTTTT
- | TRBD2 | TRBJ2-7 | TRBV27 | 13 | CASSFSGVYEQYF | TGTGCCAGCAGTTTCAGCGGGGTCTACGAGCAGTACTTC
once | TRBD2 | TRBJ2-7 | TRBV6-1 | 17 | CASSGGTSGSPSYEQYF | TGTGCCAGCAGTGGTGGGACTAGCGGGTCTCCATCCTACGAGCAGTACTTC
- | TRBD2 | TRBJ2-7 | TRBV2 | 16 | CASSEQAGGLRYEQYF | TGTGCCAGCAGTGAACAGGCGGGGGGCCTCAGGTACGAGCAGTACTTC
- | - | TRBJ2-1 | TRBV9 | 15 | CASTKGNYRGNEQFF | TGTGCCAGCACCAAGGGTAACTACCGGGGCAATGAGCAGTTCTTC
- | - | TRBJ2-2 | TRBV5-1 | 13 | CASSNGGPGELFF | TGCGCCAGCAGTAACGGCGGGCCCGGGGAGCTGTTTTTT
- | - | TRBJ2-3 | TRBV6-5 | 15 | CASSILGTDSGTQYF | TGTGCCAGCAGTATACTGGGGACTGACTCGGGTACGCAGTATTTT
- | - | TRBJ2-6 | TRBV7-3 | 17 | CASSPRVGSSGANVLTF | TGTGCCAGCAGTCCGAGAGTGGGCTCATCTGGGGCCAACGTCCTGACTTTC
- | TRBD2 | TRBJ2-3 | TRBV2 | 16 | CASSSRAGAGTDTQYF | TGTGCCAGCAGTTCAAGGGCGGGAGCGGGCACAGATACGCAGTATTTT
once | - | TRBJ2-3 | TRBV6-4 | 13 | CASSRDFTDTQYF | TGTGCCAGCAGTCGGGACTTCACAGATACGCAGTATTTT
- | - | TRBJ2-7 | TRBV2 | 12 | CASIGGSYEQYF | TGTGCCAGCATCGGAGGGTCCTACGAGCAGTACTTC